The 21 T cell receptor beta chains below were found in one sample sequenced in a study of T cells in localized non-small cell lung cancer. Assay: immunoSEQ multiplex PCR; the TCRdb copy retains only in-frame clones and omits some. Among tens of thousands of clones, less than 90% were seen once, and the ten largest hold over 20%. The material was PBMCs, obtained before any cancer treatment. The receptors originated from a man aged 35-69 years with stage II squamous cell lung carcinoma.

J is TRBJ2-3 and V is TRBV19; D not resolved. Trimming shortened V by 1 base and J by 2 bases, and 10 bases separated the two germline ends. Germline values: CDR1 LNHDA, CDR2 SQIVND (reference sequence). The CDR3 totals 15 residues. The CDR3 here is CASSIVGISTDTQYF. The CDR3 DNA reads TGTGCCAGTAGTATAGTTGGGATCTCCACAGATACGCAGTATTTT.

V and J are TRBV10-3 and TRBJ2-1, with TRBD2 as a possible D gene (5 bases). Trimming pared 4 bases from V and 5 bases from J, leaving 6 bases between. The CDR3 runs to 12 residues. Germline-derived CDR1 and CDR2 are ENHRY and SYGVKD. CDR3 bases: TGTGCCATCAGTGGGGGAGACAATGAGCAGTTCTTC. This sequence encodes CAISGGDNEQFF.

The V gene is TRBV7-9, the J gene TRBJ2-1, with a possible D match to TRBD2 (6 bases). CDR1 and CDR2 (germline): SEHNR, FQNEAQ (reference sequence). V lost 5 bases to trimming and J lost 5 bases, with 10 bases between them. This CDR3 comprises 13 residues. As DNA, the CDR3 is TGTGCCAGCAGCACCCGACTAGACAATGAGCAGTTCTTC. Translation gives CASSTRLDNEQFF. Variable domain in full (rest from reference TRBV7-9 and TRBJ2-1): DTGVSQNPRHKITKRGQNVTFRCDPISEHNRLYWYRQTLGQGPEFLTYFQNEAQLEKSRLLSDRFSAERPKGSFSTLEIQRTEQGDSAMYLCASSTRLDNEQFFGPGTRLTVL.

This clone was picked up one time. This sequence joins TRBV9 and TRBJ1-6, with D possibly being TRBD1 (5 bases). The CDR3 sequence is 15 residues long. Germline CDR1 and CDR2: SGDLS and YYNGEE. V shed 0 bases and J shed 7 bases, with 11 bases lying between them. CDR3 protein: CASSVGGLQNSPLHF. In DNA form, the CDR3 reads TGTGCCAGCAGCGTAGGGGGACTGCAAAATTCACCCCTCCACTTT.

The chain carries TRBV5-1 and TRBJ1-4; TRBD1 agrees at 7 bases. From germline, CDR1 is SGHRS and CDR2 YFSETQ. V trimming: 4 bases; J trimming: 2 bases; junction bases outside the gene matches: 11. The length of the CDR3 is 17 residues. The CDR3 nucleotides are TGCGCCAGCAGCCTCGGGACAGACTATACGACTAATGAAAAACTGTTTTTT. It translates to CASSLGTDYTTNEKLFF. The full variable domain, in which reference TRBV5-1 and TRBJ1-4 provide the parts outside the CDR3, is KAGVTQTPRYLIKTRGQQVTLSCSPISGHRSVSWYQQTPGQGLQFLFEYFSETQRNKGNFPGRFSGRQFSNSRSEMNVSTLELGDSALYLCASSLGTDYTTNEKLFFGSGTQLSVL.

The chain carries TRBV10-1 and TRBJ2-5; D remains unclear. V was trimmed by 3 bases and J by 1 base, leaving 15 bases between them. This CDR3 spans 16 amino acids. Per the germline V gene, CDR1 is WNHNN and CDR2 is SYGVQD (reference sequence). This CDR3 is CASSDAPAAGQETQYF. CDR3 nucleotides: TGCGCCAGCAGTGACGCCCCGGCGGCAGGCCAAGAGACCCAGTACTTC.

This clone was counted a few times. V usage is TRBV27 and J usage is TRBJ2-5; D possibly uses TRBD1 or TRBD2 (5 bases each). This CDR3 contains 13 residues. The V gene's germline CDR1 is MNHEY and CDR2 SMNVEV (reference sequence). Trimming shortened V by 3 bases and J by 5 bases, and 10 bases separated the two germline ends. The CDR3, as DNA: TGTGCCAGCAGTTTGAGGGGTGAGGAGACCCAGTACTTC. Residues: CASSLRGEETQYF.

The chain recombines TRBV6-5 with TRBJ1-2; D gene uncertain. Trimming stripped 6 bases from V and 4 bases from J, with 6 bases between. Germline assignment: CDR1 MNHEY and CDR2 SVGAGI. This CDR3 has 11 amino acids. CDR3 DNA: TGTGCCAGCAGAGGTGGCTATGGCTACACCTTC. As protein: CASRGGYGYTF.

This rearrangement joins TRBV10-3 to TRBJ2-3; 8 bases are shared with TRBD2. The CDR3 is 16 residues long. The V and J ends lost 4 bases and 3 bases, in that order; junction bases with no gene match: 9. In germline, CDR1 is ENHRY, CDR2 SYGVKD. CDR3 nucleotide sequence: TGTGCCATCAGTGCAGGCGGGAGGCCAGGGACAGATACGCAGTATTTT. This codes for CAISAGGRPGTDTQYF.

This chain joins TRBV18 and TRBJ2-5; a possible D gene is TRBD1 (6 bases). Germline-derived CDR1 and CDR2 are KGHSH and LQKENI. V lost 5 bases to trimming and J lost 3 bases, with 13 bases between them. The CDR3 extends over 14 amino acids. CDR3 sequence: CASSTRTAEETQYF. In DNA, the CDR3 is TGTGCCAGCTCAACGAGGACAGCTGAAGAGACCCAGTACTTC.

V usage is TRBV2 and J usage is TRBJ2-3; D tentatively fits TRBD1 or TRBD2 (7 bases each). CDR1 and CDR2 (germline): SNHLY, FYNNEI. V was shortened by 2 bases and J by 2 bases, with 20 bases between the two germline ends. The CDR3 runs to 18 residues. The CDR3, as DNA: TGTGCCAGCAGTGAATGGACGGGGAGGGGGCTCTTCACAGATACGCAGTATTTT. It yields the protein CASSEWTGRGLFTDTQYF.

The chain combines TRBV7-6 with TRBJ2-5; D might be TRBD1 or TRBD2, each matching 5 bases. This CDR3 has 16 amino acids. V dropped 5 bases and J dropped 5 bases, with 21 bases sitting between them. The germline V gene encodes CDR1 SGHVS and CDR2 FNYEAQ. CDR3 sequence reads: CASSLDRDLSSETQYF. The DNA for the CDR3 is TGTGCCAGCAGCCTAGACCGGGACCTAAGTTCGGAGACCCAGTACTTC.

The chain joins TRBV28 to TRBJ1-2; no clear D gene. The germline CDR1 and CDR2 sequences are MDHEN and SYDVKM. The length of the CDR3 is 17 residues. V dropped 0 bases and J dropped 4 bases, with 18 bases sitting between them. This CDR3 reads CASSLWITPTSSYGYTF. The CDR3, as DNA: TGTGCCAGCAGTTTATGGATAACGCCTACGAGCTCCTATGGCTACACCTTC.

This chain connects TRBV11-2 to TRBJ1-1; 8 bases are shared with TRBD1. The V gene end was trimmed by 2 bases and the J gene end by 6 bases; junction bases not matched to a gene: 17. The CDR3 has 18 residues. Per germline, CDR1 SGHAT and CDR2 FQNNGV. The DNA of the CDR3 is TGTGCCAGCAGCTTACCCTCGCCCAGGGGGCATAAGTGGTCTGAAGCTTTCTTT. Translated, it gives CASSLPSPRGHKWSEAFF.

This clone was seen a handful of times. The CDR3 bases are TGTGCCAGCTCATCTCAAGAGAACACTGAAGCTTTCTTT. It translates to CASSSQENTEAFF. This rearrangement joins TRBV18 to TRBJ1-1; D not resolved. V lost 5 bases and J 1 base, leaving 8 bases between the germline ends. The CDR3 is made up of 13 amino acids. CDR1 and CDR2 (germline): KGHSH, LQKENI. Supplemented by reference TRBV18 and TRBJ1-1, the full variable domain reads NAGVMQNPRHLVRRRGQEARLRCSPMKGHSHVYWYRQLPEEGLKFMVYLQKENIIDESGMPKERFSAEFPKEGPSILRIQQVVRGDSAAYFCASSSQENTEAFFGQGTRLTVV.

The rearrangement joins TRBV4-3 to TRBJ1-2; no clear D. Germline values: CDR1 LGHNA, CDR2 YSLEER. Deletions cut 0 bases from V and 3 bases from J, with 11 bases between. The CDR3 consists of 15 residues. The CDR3 DNA sequence: TGCGCCAGCAGCCAAGATCGGCAGGCGGACTATGGCTACACCTTC. Its translation: CASSQDRQADYGYTF.

The CDR3 DNA follows: TGCGCCAGCAGCCAACAGACGGATCTAGCCAAAAACATTCAGTACTTC. Translating gives CASSQQTDLAKNIQYF. The genes are TRBV4-3 and TRBJ2-4; D call uncertain. Trimming removed 2 bases from V and 0 bases from J, with 11 bases in between. Looked up from germline, CDR1 is LGHNA and CDR2 is YSLEER. The CDR3 loop spans 16 amino acids.

The chain couples TRBV5-6 to TRBJ2-5; 8 positions match TRBD2. This CDR3 comprises 14 residues. J gave up 5 bases and V 2 bases, and 5 bases lay outside the gene matches. Germline CDR1 reads SGHDT; CDR2 reads YYEEEE. The CDR3 nucleotides read TGTGCCAGCAGCTTCGGGGGGGCTTGGGAGACCCAGTACTTC. Its protein product is CASSFGGAWETQYF.

In nucleotides, the CDR3 is TGTGCCAGCAGTTCACCCCAAGAGACCCAGTACTTC. Encoded protein: CASSSPQETQYF. The chain couples TRBV27 to TRBJ2-5; D uncertain. The CDR3 is 12 amino acids. V was trimmed by 4 bases and J by 1 base, leaving 4 bases between them. The V gene's germline CDR1 is MNHEY and CDR2 SMNVEV (reference sequence).

This rearrangement joins TRBV29-1 to TRBJ2-2; D possibly corresponds to TRBD2 (6 bases). Trimming pared 6 bases from V and 1 base from J, leaving 12 bases between. Germline V gene lookup returns CDR1 SQVTM and CDR2 ANQGSEA. CDR3 size: 14 residues. Here the CDR3 DNA reads TGCAGCGTCCCCTCGGGGGAGAACACCGGGGAGCTGTTTTTT. This encodes CSVPSGENTGELFF.

The rearrangement joins TRBV2 to TRBJ2-7; D is possibly TRBD2 (6 bases). CDR3 size: 14 residues. Between the trimmed V and J ends, which lost 8 bases and 0 bases, there was a span of 14 bases. Germline CDR1 reads SNHLY; CDR2 reads FYNNEI. The CDR3 DNA follows: TGTGCCAGCCGGAAGAGGGAGGACTCCTACGAGCAGTACTTC. As protein: CASRKREDSYEQYF.